A single sample gave rise to the 5 T cell receptor beta chains below, sequenced in a study of blood T cell repertoires in COVID-19 (TCRdb year 2020). The library was prepared using the immunoSEQ multiplex PCR assay. TCRdb took this table from immuneACCESS and kept in-frame rearrangements with V and J called. Such tables lack part of the clones; where checked against another copy, unresolved V genes explain under half of the gap, and the rest is unexplained. This sample has fewer than 90,000 clones in its table, and 75% to 90% of those were observed once. 12% of the sample is held by the ten biggest clonotypes. The material sequenced was peripheral blood. Every receptor here comes from a human donor in a cohort sampled during active COVID-19.

CDR3: CASSLRRTGGNTIYF. CDR3 bases: TGTGCCAGCAGCCTCCGGCGGACAGGGGGAAACACCATATATTTT. The J gene is TRBJ1-3, the V gene TRBV28, with 8 bases matching TRBD1. V dropped 6 bases and J dropped 4; count of bases not matched to a gene: 8. Germline CDR1 MDHEN, CDR2 SYDVKM. The CDR3 is 15 residues long.

The chain is built from TRBV28 and TRBJ1-3, with 7 positions matching TRBD1. V was pared by 10 bases and J by 1 base, with 7 bases of the junction left unmatched. The CDR3 has 14 amino acids. Germline CDR1 is MDHEN and CDR2 is SYDVKM. The CDR3 DNA is TGTGCCACTTTAGACAGGGCATCTGGAAACACCATATATTTT. It yields the protein CATLDRASGNTIYF.

V usage is TRBV9 and J usage is TRBJ2-5; 11 nucleotides agree with TRBD2. Germline assignment: CDR1 SGDLS and CDR2 YYNGEE. V trimming: 0 bases; J trimming: 5 bases; junction bases outside the gene matches: 6. This CDR3 has 16 residues. The CDR3 nucleotides read TGTGCCAGCAGCGTAGAAATAGCGGGGGGGCATGAGACCCAGTACTTC. The encoded protein is CASSVEIAGGHETQYF.

V and J are TRBV6-5 and TRBJ2-7, with a tentative D call TRBD2 (6 bases). V lost 6 bases to trimming and J lost 5 bases, with 14 bases between them. CDR1 MNHEY and CDR2 SVGAGI come from the germline V gene. The CDR3 totals 13 residues. CDR3 amino acids: CASRVGLSDEQYF. In DNA, the CDR3 is TGTGCCAGCAGGGTGGGACTTAGCGACGAGCAGTACTTC.

V usage is TRBV3-1 (or the pseudogene TRBV3-2) and J usage is TRBJ2-1, with TRBD2 matching 7 bases. From germline, CDR1 is LGHDT and CDR2 YNNKEL (reference sequence). Trimming took 4 bases from V and 7 from J; bases not matched to a gene: 13. CDR3 length equals 16 residues. CDR3 bases: TGTGCCAGCAGCCTCAAGACTAGCCTTAATGGAAATGAGCAGTTCTTC. This translates into CASSLKTSLNGNEQFF.